This TCR beta chain was recorded in a study of blood T cell repertoires in COVID-19. The CDR3 extends over 13 amino acids. Unmatched junction bases numbered 4, after V lost 5 bases and J lost 7 bases. Germline V gene lookup returns CDR1 WSHSY and CDR2 SAAADI. Original handling: Amplification with reference gene primers provided the estimates of nucleated cell counts. Produced via immunoSEQ multiplex PCR; TCRdb's table is partial and in-frame only. That table furnishes V, J and clone size, whereas the DNA furnished D and trimming. This table holds approximately 250,000 clones, over 80% found once. The origin of this receptor is a woman in her 70s with COVID-19, enrolled during active disease. V is TRBV10-2 and J is TRBJ1-5; the match to TRBD1 covers 8 bases. The sequenced sample was peripheral blood. The CDR3 region has the DNA TGCGCCAGCAGTCGGACAGGGAGACAGCCCCAGCATTTT. This translates into CASSRTGRQPQHF.